These 17 T cell receptor beta chains were all obtained from the same sample, sequenced in a study of blood T cells in healthy people across ages. A second roughly 6 to 12 cycle PCR used barcoded and J-beta primers. TCRdb reprocessed the 5' RACE reads with MiXCR, giving one entry per CDR3 protein. Among roughly 680,000 distinct CDR3 sequences listed, roughly half were seen once. Sequenced: blood. The receptors shown here come from a woman older than 75 in good health.

J is TRBJ2-1 and V is TRBV2; maybe TRBD1 (6 bases). The CDR3 covers 16 residues. Between the trimmed V and J ends, which lost 4 bases and 6 bases, there was a span of 19 bases. Germline lookup yields CDR1 SNHLY and CDR2 FYNNEI. The CDR3 region has the DNA TGTGCCAGCAGTGGACAGGTATCCCCGTTGGGCAATGAGCAGTTCTTC. It specifies CASSGQVSPLGNEQFF.

There are many counts of this clonotype. The chain links TRBV12-3 or TRBV12-4 to TRBJ1-1; D ambiguous. Trimming pared 3 bases from V and 5 bases from J, leaving 10 bases between. This CDR3 contains 13 residues. CDR3 sequence reads: CASSFEGGTEAFF. The DNA for the CDR3 is TGTGCCAGCAGTTTTGAGGGCGGGACTGAAGCTTTCTTT.

A few counts support this clonotype. The chain has TRBV28 and TRBJ2-6; no reliable D call. Between the trimmed V and J ends, which lost 6 bases and 0 bases, there was a span of 9 bases. CDR3 length: 15 amino acids. Looked up from germline, CDR1 is MDHEN and CDR2 is SYDVKM. CDR3 residues: CASRTTASGANVLTF. In nucleotides, the CDR3 is TGTGCCAGCAGGACAACAGCCTCTGGGGCCAACGTCCTGACTTTC.

The chain carries TRBV18 and TRBJ2-7, with 11 bases fitting TRBD2. The CDR3 covers 19 residues. CDR1 KGHSH and CDR2 LQKENI come from the germline V gene. V shed 5 bases and J 3 bases; nucleotides not matched to a gene: 18. In nucleotides, the CDR3 is TGTGCCAGCTCAGCCCTGGCGAGACTAGCGGGAATGAAATACTACGAGCAGTACTTC. It codes for CASSALARLAGMKYYEQYF.

This clonotype was recorded many times. This chain connects TRBV7-2 to TRBJ2-1, with D tentatively TRBD2 (5 bases). V lost 6 bases and J 9 bases, leaving 12 bases between the germline ends. Per the germline V gene, CDR1 is SGHTA and CDR2 is FQGNSA. The CDR3 has 12 amino acids. The CDR3 loop reads CASRTPRGEQFF. CDR3 nucleotide sequence: TGTGCCAGCAGGACGCCCCGGGGTGAGCAGTTCTTC.

The chain joins TRBV28 to TRBJ2-7; 7 bases fit TRBD1. V dropped 5 bases and J dropped 1; count of bases not matched to a gene: 20. Germline V gene sequence: CDR1 MDHEN, CDR2 SYDVKM. The CDR3 length is 19 residues. The CDR3 spells CASSLGKGYRGTRSYEQYF. The CDR3 nucleotides read TGTGCCAGCAGTCTGGGGAAGGGTTACAGGGGCACGCGGTCCTACGAGCAGTACTTC.

This clonotype was observed many times. J is TRBJ2-2 and V is TRBV11-2; TRBD2 matches 7 bases. With V trimmed by 2 bases and J by 8 bases, 11 bases remained unmatched. This CDR3 has 16 amino acids. The germline V gene encodes CDR1 SGHAT and CDR2 FQNNGV. The CDR3 sequence is CASSLWAGVSAGELFF. CDR3 in DNA: TGTGCCAGCAGCTTATGGGCGGGAGTGTCGGCGGGGGAGCTGTTTTTT. Variable domain in full (rest from reference TRBV11-2 and TRBJ2-2): EAGVAQSPRYKIIEKRQSVAFWCNPISGHATLYWYQQILGQGPKLLIQFQNNGVVDDSQLPKDRFSAERLKGVDSTLKIQPAKLEDSAVYLCASSLWAGVSAGELFFGEGSRLTVL.

Note on this clonotype: A much larger clone lies one base from this, so it may be a read error. This chain links TRBV7-8 with TRBJ2-4; TRBD1 or TRBD2 may be the D gene (6 bases each). The DNA end favors TRBJ2-7, so the J call may be wrong. The CDR3 loop spans 16 amino acids. Germline V gives CDR1 SGHVS, CDR2 FQNEAQ. In DNA form, the CDR3 reads TGTGCCAGCAGCTTAGCGCTGAGAGGGGGACTCTACGAGCAGTACTTC. It is translated as CASSLALRGGLYEQYF.

This clonotype turned up a few times. The chain carries TRBV19 and TRBJ2-5; TRBD1 matches 7 bases. The CDR3 runs 15 residues. Unmatched junction bases numbered 18, after V lost 6 bases and J lost 11 bases. Germline-derived CDR1 and CDR2 are LNHDA and SQIVND (reference sequence). CDR3 DNA: TGTGCCAGTAGGGGGGACAGAGCCCTTCTTGGTGAGCAGTACTTC. Translating it yields CASRGDRALLGEQYF.

The V and J genes are TRBV29-1 and TRBJ2-5; tentatively, D is TRBD1 (5 bases). V lost 3 bases and J lost 9, with 14 bases in between. Germline V CDR1 and CDR2: SQVTM, ANQGSEA. This CDR3 region has 12 residues. The CDR3 loop reads CSVEWGPRAQYF. The CDR3 DNA is TGCAGCGTTGAGTGGGGCCCCAGGGCCCAGTACTTC.

This clonotype has only one observation. A much larger clone differs by one base, so this may be a read error. The chain employs TRBV12-3 or TRBV12-4 and TRBJ2-1; D tentatively reads TRBD1 or TRBD2 (5 bases each). The J call is doubtful: the DNA matches TRBJ2-7 better. CDR3 length: 14 residues. CDR3 nucleotides: TGTGCCAGCATAGTGGGGACGGGATACAATGAGCAGTACTTC. It is translated as CASIVGTGYNEQYF.

This sequence joins TRBV5-1 and TRBJ2-5; no definite D call. The CDR3 totals 14 residues. V lost 0 bases and J lost 2, with 8 bases in between. Germline-derived CDR1 and CDR2 are SGHRS and YFSETQ. The CDR3 sequence: CASSLGSSQETQYF. The CDR3 nucleotides are TGCGCCAGCAGCTTGGGGAGTTCACAAGAGACCCAGTACTTC.

This rearrangement joins TRBV5-1 to TRBJ2-7, with D unclear. V gave up 3 bases and J gave up 3 bases, with 10 bases separating them. The CDR3 runs to 13 residues. Per germline, CDR1 SGHRS and CDR2 YFSETQ. The CDR3 is CASSSGPNYEQYF. In nucleotides, the CDR3 is TGCGCCAGCAGCTCAGGACCTAACTACGAGCAGTACTTC.

This clonotype has a count of ten or more. V and J are TRBV5-1 and TRBJ2-1; TRBD2 matches at 12 bases. The CDR3 runs 15 residues. Germline V lookup: CDR1 SGHRS, CDR2 YFSETQ. The ends lost 5 bases at V and 8 bases at J; junction bases unmatched: 8. CDR3 loop: CASSGRLAGVDEQFF. DNA for the CDR3: TGCGCCAGCAGTGGCCGACTAGCGGGAGTCGATGAGCAGTTCTTC.

V gene TRBV2 combines with J gene TRBJ2-7; 7 bases are a match to TRBD1. Matching the DNA end better, TRBJ2-5 makes the J call doubtful. The length of the CDR3 is 15 residues. From germline, CDR1 is SNHLY and CDR2 FYNNEI. In nucleotides, the CDR3 is TGTGCCAGCAGTGAAGAGTGGACAGGCGGACAGACCCAGTACTTC. Protein product: CASSEEWTGGQTQYF.

This clonotype occurred many times. This sequence joins TRBV7-9 and TRBJ2-7; D is uncertain. This CDR3 contains 12 residues. Between the trimmed V and J ends, which lost 5 bases and 6 bases, there was a span of 11 bases. Germline lookup yields CDR1 SEHNR and CDR2 FQNEAQ (reference sequence). In DNA form, the CDR3 reads TGTGCCAGCAGCCCATCTGCCGGCGAGCAGTACTTC. Residues: CASSPSAGEQYF.

In its sample, this clonotype was seen once. A much larger clonotype is one base distant, so this may be a read error. The chain couples TRBV20-1 to TRBJ2-7, with D tentatively TRBD1 or TRBD2 (5 bases each). Germline V gives CDR1 DFQATT, CDR2 SNEGSKA (reference sequence). The CDR3 sequence is 14 residues long. The CDR3 spells CSASEGPSSDEQYF. The CDR3 DNA reads TGCAGTGCTAGCGAGGGGCCGAGCTCCGACGAGCAGTACTTC.